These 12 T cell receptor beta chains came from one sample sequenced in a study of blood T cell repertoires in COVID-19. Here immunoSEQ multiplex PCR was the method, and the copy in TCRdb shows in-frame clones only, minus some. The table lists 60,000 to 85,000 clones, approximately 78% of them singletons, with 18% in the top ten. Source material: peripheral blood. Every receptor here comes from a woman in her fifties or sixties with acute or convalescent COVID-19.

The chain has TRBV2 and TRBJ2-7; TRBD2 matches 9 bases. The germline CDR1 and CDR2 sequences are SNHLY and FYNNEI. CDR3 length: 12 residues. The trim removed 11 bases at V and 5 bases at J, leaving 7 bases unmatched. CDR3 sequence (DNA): TGTGCCCAGCGGGGGGTGGCAGACGAGCAGTACTTC. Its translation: CAQRGVADEQYF.

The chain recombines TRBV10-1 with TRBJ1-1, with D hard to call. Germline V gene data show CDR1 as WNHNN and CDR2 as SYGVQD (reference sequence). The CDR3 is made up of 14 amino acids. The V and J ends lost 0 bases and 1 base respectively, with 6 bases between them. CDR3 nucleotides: TGCGCCAGCAGTGAGTCGAGGGCGAACACTGAAGCTTTCTTT. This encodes CASSESRANTEAFF.

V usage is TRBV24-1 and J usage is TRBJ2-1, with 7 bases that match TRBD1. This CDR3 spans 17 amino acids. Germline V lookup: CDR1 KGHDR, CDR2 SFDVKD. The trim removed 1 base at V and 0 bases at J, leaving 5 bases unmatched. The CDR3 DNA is TGTGCCACCAGTGATTTAGGGGGACAGATCTCCTACAATGAGCAGTTCTTC. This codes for CATSDLGGQISYNEQFF.

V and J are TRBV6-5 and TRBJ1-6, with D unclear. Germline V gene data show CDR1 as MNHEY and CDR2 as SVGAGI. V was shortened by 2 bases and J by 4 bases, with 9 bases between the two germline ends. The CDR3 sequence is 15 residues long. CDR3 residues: CASSYQTGYNSPLHF. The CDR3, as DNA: TGTGCCAGCAGTTACCAGACGGGGTATAATTCACCCCTCCACTTT.

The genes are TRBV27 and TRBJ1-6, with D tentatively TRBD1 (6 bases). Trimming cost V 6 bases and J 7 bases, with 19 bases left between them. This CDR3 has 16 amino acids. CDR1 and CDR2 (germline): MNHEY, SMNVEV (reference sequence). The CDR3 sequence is CASRLTMGGRNSPLHF. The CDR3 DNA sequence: TGTGCCAGCAGACTCACGATGGGGGGGCGGAATTCACCCCTCCACTTT.

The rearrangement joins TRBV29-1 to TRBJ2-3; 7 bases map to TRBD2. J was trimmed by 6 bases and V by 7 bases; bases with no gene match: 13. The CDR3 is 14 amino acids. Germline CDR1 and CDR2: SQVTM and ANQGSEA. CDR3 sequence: CSAATVGRGDTQYF. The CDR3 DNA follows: TGCAGCGCCGCTACAGTGGGGCGGGGGGATACGCAGTATTTT.

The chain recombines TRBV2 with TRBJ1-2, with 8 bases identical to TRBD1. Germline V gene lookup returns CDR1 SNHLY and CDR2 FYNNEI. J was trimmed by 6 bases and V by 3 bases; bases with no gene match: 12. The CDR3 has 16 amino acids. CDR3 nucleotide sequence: TGTGCCAGCAGTGATGACAGGGGCTCCCGTCAGGATGGCTACACCTTC. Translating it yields CASSDDRGSRQDGYTF.

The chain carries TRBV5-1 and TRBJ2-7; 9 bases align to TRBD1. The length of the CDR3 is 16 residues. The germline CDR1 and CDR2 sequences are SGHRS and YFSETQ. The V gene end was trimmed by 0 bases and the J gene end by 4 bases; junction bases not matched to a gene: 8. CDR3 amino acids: CASSLGSGTGFYEQYF. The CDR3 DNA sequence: TGCGCCAGCAGCTTGGGGTCCGGGACAGGGTTTTACGAGCAGTACTTC.

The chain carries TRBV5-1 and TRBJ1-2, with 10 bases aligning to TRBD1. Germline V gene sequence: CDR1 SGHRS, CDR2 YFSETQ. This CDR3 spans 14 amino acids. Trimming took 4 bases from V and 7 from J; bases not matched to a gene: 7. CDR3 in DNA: TGCGCCAGCAGCCCCGGGACAGGGGCCGGTGGCTACACCTTC. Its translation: CASSPGTGAGGYTF.

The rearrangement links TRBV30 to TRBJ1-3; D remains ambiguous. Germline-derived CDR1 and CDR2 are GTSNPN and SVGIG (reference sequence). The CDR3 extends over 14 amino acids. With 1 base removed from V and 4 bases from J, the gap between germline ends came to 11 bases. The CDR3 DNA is TGTGCCTGGAGTGCCAGGAGGGTGGGAAACACCATATATTTT. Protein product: CAWSARRVGNTIYF. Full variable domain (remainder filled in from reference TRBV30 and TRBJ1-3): SQTIHQWPATLVQPVGSPLSLECTVEGTSNPNLYWYRQAAGRGLQLLFYSVGIGQISSEVPQNLSASRPQDRQFILSSKKLLLSDSGFYLCAWSARRVGNTIYFGEGSWLTVV.

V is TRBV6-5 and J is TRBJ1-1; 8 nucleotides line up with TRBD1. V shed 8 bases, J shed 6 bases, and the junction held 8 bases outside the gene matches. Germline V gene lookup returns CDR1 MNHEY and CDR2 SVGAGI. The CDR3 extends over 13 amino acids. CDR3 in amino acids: CASESRGHSEAFF. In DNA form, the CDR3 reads TGTGCCAGCGAGTCCAGGGGGCACTCTGAAGCTTTCTTT.

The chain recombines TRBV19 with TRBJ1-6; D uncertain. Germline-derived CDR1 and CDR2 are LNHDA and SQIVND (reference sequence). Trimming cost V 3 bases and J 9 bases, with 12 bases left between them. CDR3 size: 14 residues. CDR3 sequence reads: CASSMLSAASPLHF. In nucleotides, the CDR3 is TGTGCCAGTAGTATGTTGAGTGCGGCTTCACCCCTCCACTTT. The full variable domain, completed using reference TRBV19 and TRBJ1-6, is DGGITQSPKYLFRKEGQNVTLSCEQNLNHDAMYWYRQDPGQGLRLIYYSQIVNDFQKGDIAEGYSVSREKKESFPLTVTSAQKNPTAFYLCASSMLSAASPLHFGNGTRLTVT.